Listed here is a single T cell receptor beta chain. A few counts support this clone. Its antigen is currently not known. No clone much larger than this one lies a single base away; base qualities are absent. This sample was taken from a study of cytotoxic CD8 clonotypes in ibrutinib-treated CLL (dated by TCRdb to the early 2020s). With regard to the full study: The cohort was composed of ten to eleven relapsed/refractory and around 15 treatment-naive patients; IGHV unmutated status was identified in 17 to 18 patients. Partial responses were observed in 24 patients and complete responses in 2; after a median follow-up of 68 months, remission was maintained in approximately 15 patients and progression was observed in 12. The response samples were drawn at a median of roughly eleven months into treatment, with a range of roughly 6 to 36 months. Samples averaged roughly 280,000 productive templates and 90,000 to 95,000 productive rearrangements. Of the roughly 90 participants in the trial, about two dozen had longitudinal samples available. Cryopreserved peripheral blood mononuclear cells were collected before treatment, at response, and at either disease progression or sustained remission.

For TCR beta library preparation, 1.5 to 2.5 micrograms of genomic DNA were extracted from the cryopreserved PBMCs. Longitudinal blood samples from CLL patients receiving ibrutinib monotherapy were subjected to high-throughput TCR beta sequencing. The patients were enrolled in a single-center, open-label phase 2 trial of ibrutinib monotherapy. A MiSeq instrument was used for deep resolution sequencing, which targeted depths ranging from 1 in 1 million up to 1 in 200,000 T cells, with coverage averaging 10x for each clonotype. TCR beta libraries were generated with the immunoSEQ hsTCRB Kit. From the authors' description of their analysis: ImmunoSEQ Data Assistant and ImmunoSEQ Analyzer were used for data analysis, and V, D and J genes were assigned according to IMGT definitions. Clonality was computed as one minus normalized Shannon entropy of productive rearrangement frequencies, ranging from 0 to 1. Public clonotype analysis was restricted to overrepresented clonotypes comprising at least 0.05% of each patient's repertoire. Some 12 age-matched healthy donor repertoires from immuneACCESS served as clonality controls. The immuneACCESS repertoire file appears here via TCRdb, limited to in-frame rearrangements. These files lack a portion of the clones; in checked studies, under half of the deficit traces to unresolved V genes, and the cause of the others is not known. V, J and clone size reflect that table, while D and trimming were determined from the DNA. Across this sample there are some 22,000 clones, with around 73% seen only once. The ten largest clonotypes hold around 8.1% of the sample.

Study-wide conclusions, independent of this receptor: Public clonotypes were rare and either contracted or stayed stable during treatment, and the rise in clonality at ibrutinib response reflected the expansion of private clonotypes. Baseline clonality exceeded that of age-matched healthy donors and correlated strongly with circulating CD8+ T-cell counts. Lymph node repertoires were not examined, and the timing of sampling was not matched between patients in sustained remission and those whose disease progressed. An increase in clonality was observed at ibrutinib response, with clonality remaining stable during sustained remission and falling back toward baseline at progression.

The CDR3 spans 14 residues, from the cysteine through the phenylalanine. The sequence is cut down to CDR3 DNA, 42 bases in frame from base 1. The germline ends are 6 bases apart after V is trimmed by 0 bases and J by 0 bases. Based on the germline V gene (reference sequence), the CDR1 and CDR2 sequences are SGHNT and YYREEE. This receptor was identified in a human donor with chronic lymphocytic leukemia. Specimen: PBMCs, collected before ibrutinib treatment. The V gene is TRBV5-4 and the J gene is TRBJ2-5; no confident D gene assignment can be made. The DNA sequence is TGTGCCAGCAGCTTGGACGAAAACCAAGAGACCCAGTACTTC. This gives the protein CASSLDENQETQYF.